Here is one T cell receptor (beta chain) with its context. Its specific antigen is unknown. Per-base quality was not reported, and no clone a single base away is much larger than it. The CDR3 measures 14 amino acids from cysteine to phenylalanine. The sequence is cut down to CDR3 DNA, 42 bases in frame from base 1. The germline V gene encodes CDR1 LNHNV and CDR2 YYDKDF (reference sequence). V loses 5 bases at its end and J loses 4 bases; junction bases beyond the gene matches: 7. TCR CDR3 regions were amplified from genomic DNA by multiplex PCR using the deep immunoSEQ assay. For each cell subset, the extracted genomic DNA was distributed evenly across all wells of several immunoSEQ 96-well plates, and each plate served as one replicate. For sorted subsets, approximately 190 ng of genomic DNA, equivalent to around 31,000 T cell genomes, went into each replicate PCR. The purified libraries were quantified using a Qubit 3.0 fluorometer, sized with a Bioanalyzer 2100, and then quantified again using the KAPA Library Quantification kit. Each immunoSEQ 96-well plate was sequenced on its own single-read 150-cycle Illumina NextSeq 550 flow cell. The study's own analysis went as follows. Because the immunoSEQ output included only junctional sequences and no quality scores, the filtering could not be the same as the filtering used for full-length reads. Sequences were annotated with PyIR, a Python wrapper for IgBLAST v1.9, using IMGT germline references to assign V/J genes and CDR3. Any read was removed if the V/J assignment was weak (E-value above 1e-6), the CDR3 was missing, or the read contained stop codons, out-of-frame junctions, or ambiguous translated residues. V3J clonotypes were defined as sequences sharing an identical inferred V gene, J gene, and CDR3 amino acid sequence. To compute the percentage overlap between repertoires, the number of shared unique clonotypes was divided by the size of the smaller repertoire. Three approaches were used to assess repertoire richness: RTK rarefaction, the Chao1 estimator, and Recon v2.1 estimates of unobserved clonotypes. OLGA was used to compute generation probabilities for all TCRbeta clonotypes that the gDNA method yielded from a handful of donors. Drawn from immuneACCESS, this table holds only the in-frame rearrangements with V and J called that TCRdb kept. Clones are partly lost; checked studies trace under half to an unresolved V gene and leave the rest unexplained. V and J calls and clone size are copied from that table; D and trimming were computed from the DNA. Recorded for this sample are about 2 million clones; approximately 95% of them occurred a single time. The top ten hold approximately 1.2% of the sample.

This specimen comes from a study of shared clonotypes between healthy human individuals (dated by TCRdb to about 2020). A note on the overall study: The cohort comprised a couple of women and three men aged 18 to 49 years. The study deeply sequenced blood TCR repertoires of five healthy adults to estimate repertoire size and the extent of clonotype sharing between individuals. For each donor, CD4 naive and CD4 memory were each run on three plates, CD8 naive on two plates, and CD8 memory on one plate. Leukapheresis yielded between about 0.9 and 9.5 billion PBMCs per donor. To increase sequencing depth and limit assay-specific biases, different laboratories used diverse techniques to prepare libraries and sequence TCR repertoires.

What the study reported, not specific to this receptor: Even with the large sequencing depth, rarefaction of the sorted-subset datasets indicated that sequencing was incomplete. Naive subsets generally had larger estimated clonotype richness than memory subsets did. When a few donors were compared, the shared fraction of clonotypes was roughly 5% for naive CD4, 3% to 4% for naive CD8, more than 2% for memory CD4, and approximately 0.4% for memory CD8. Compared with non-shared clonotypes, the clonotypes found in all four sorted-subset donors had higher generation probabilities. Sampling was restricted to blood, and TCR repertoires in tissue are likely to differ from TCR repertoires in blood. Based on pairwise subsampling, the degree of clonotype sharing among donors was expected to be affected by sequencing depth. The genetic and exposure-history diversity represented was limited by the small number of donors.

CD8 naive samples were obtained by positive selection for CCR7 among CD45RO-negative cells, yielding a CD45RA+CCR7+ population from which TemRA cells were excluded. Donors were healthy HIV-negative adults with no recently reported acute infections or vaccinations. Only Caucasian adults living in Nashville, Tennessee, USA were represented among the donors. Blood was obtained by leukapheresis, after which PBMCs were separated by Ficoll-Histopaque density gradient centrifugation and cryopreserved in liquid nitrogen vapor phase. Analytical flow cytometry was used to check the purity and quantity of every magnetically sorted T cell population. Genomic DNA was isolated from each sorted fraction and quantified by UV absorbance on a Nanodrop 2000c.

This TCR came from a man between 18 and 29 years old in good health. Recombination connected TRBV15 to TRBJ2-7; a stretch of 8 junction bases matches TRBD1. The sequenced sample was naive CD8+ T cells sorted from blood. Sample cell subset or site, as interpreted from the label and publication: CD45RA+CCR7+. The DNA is TGTGCCACCAGCCCAGGACAGGGAGAATACGAGCAGTACTTC. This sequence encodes CATSPGQGEYEQYF.